Sequencing of this TCR beta chain was carried out in a study of blood T cell repertoires in COVID-19. Study in general: Samples taken during acute and convalescent COVID-19 were collected in the United States, Italy and Spain. In each case, the material was cDNA or gDNA derived from T cells, B-cell-depleted T cells, or PBMCs.

Methods used by the authors: The authors estimated nucleated cell counts from reference gene primer amplification. TCRdb's copy holds only in-frame clones and misses some; the assay was immunoSEQ multiplex PCR. V and J calls plus clone size are reproduced from that table; the DNA served to infer D and trimming. Here the sample spans more than 95,000 clones, around 86% being singletons. The sequenced sample consisted of peripheral blood. The TCR was taken from an older man with active or convalescent COVID-19.

The CDR3 loop is CASSDRNNQPQHF. The CDR3 nucleotides are TGTGCCAGTAGTGACAGAAATAATCAGCCCCAGCATTTT. The genes are TRBV19 and TRBJ1-5, with a possible D match to TRBD1 (5 bases). Germline assignment: CDR1 LNHDA and CDR2 SQIVND (reference sequence). The CDR3 loop spans 13 amino acids. Trimming took 5 bases from V and 4 from J, leaving 9 bases between them. Together with reference TRBV19 and TRBJ1-5, the CDR3 gives the full variable domain: DGGITQSPKYLFRKEGQNVTLSCEQNLNHDAMYWYRQDPGQGLRLIYYSQIVNDFQKGDIAEGYSVSREKKESFPLTVTSAQKNPTAFYLCASSDRNNQPQHFGDGTRLSIL.